This record looks at one TCR beta chain sequence and its context. This specimen belongs to a study of shared clonotypes between healthy human individuals. CDR1 is GTSNPN and CDR2 is SVGIG in the germline V gene (reference sequence). This CDR3 region has 15 residues. V lost 2 bases and J lost 6; bases outside the gene matches: 8. Authors' methods: Filtering differed, since immunoSEQ gave only junction sequences and no quality scores. Sequencing was performed with immunoSEQ multiplex PCR; in TCRdb, only in-frame clones are kept and a portion is missing. Clonal size and the V and J genes are those of that table, whereas D and trimming came from the DNA. The sample consists of fewer than 1.6 million clones, about 98.5% of them appearing once.

This receptor was identified in a man aged 25-45 years in good health. The J gene is TRBJ2-3, the V gene TRBV30; TRBD2 matches 10 bases. The sequencing sample was made of naive CD4+ T cells sorted from blood. Subset specified: CD45RA+ positively selected. The CDR3 reads CAWSKSGRAGDTQYF. The CDR3 region has the DNA TGTGCCTGGAGTAAGAGCGGGAGGGCCGGGGATACGCAGTATTTT.